The 29 T cell receptor beta chains below were found in one sample sequenced in a study of blood T cell repertoires in COVID-19. Repertoires were generated with immunoSEQ multiplex PCR, while TCRdb's copy carries only in-frame clones and drops some. Here the sample spans 99,000 or so clones, over 75% being singletons. Sequencing was carried out using peripheral blood. The receptor source for this set is a man between 45 and 60 years old with acute or convalescent COVID-19.

This chain connects TRBV29-1 to TRBJ2-1; D not certain. Germline V lookup: CDR1 SQVTM, CDR2 ANQGSEA. This CDR3 spans 10 amino acids. V was shortened by 6 bases and J by 10 bases, with 10 bases between the two germline ends. CDR3 amino acids: CSVAEIEQFF. The CDR3 nucleotides are TGCAGCGTAGCCGAAATAGAGCAGTTCTTC.

V gene TRBV5-1 combines with J gene TRBJ2-4; 7 nucleotides agree with TRBD1. Germline V gives CDR1 SGHRS, CDR2 YFSETQ. The CDR3 has 14 residues. The V and J ends lost 4 bases and 5 bases, in that order; junction bases with no gene match: 6. The CDR3 nucleotides are TGCGCCAGCAGCCCCGACAGGGCAGAAAACATTCAGTACTTC. It encodes CASSPDRAENIQYF.

V usage is TRBV6-6 and J usage is TRBJ1-6; no clear D. The CDR3 is made up of 17 amino acids. Germline V gives CDR1 MNHNY, CDR2 SVGAGI (reference sequence). V was trimmed by 5 bases and J by 0 bases, leaving 14 bases between them. The CDR3 is CASSRPRGSSYNSPLHF. CDR3 DNA sequence: TGTGCCAGCAGTCGACCTAGAGGAAGCTCCTATAATTCACCCCTCCACTTT.

This chain uses TRBV7-3 with TRBJ2-4; D possibly corresponds to TRBD1 (5 bases). The ends were cut back, 2 bases at V and 5 bases at J, with 7 bases in the middle. CDR1 and CDR2 (germline): SGHTA, FQGTGA. The CDR3 spans 13 residues. The CDR3 loop is CASSLGAQNIQYF. In DNA, the CDR3 is TGTGCCAGCAGCTTAGGGGCCCAAAACATTCAGTACTTC.

The chain is built from TRBV6-6 and TRBJ1-1; D perhaps matches TRBD1 (5 bases). The CDR3 extends over 14 amino acids. Germline assignment: CDR1 MNHNY and CDR2 SVGAGI (reference sequence). Trimming pared 5 bases from V and 2 bases from J, leaving 12 bases between. CDR3: CASSPGGFNTEAFF. The CDR3 DNA reads TGTGCCAGCAGTCCGGGGGGTTTCAACACTGAAGCTTTCTTT.

V gene TRBV30 combines with J gene TRBJ2-5, with 7 bases lining up with TRBD1. Trimming took 0 bases from V and 1 from J; bases not matched to a gene: 17. The CDR3 consists of 19 residues. The germline gives CDR1 GTSNPN, CDR2 SVGIG (reference sequence). This chain's CDR3 is CAWSVDPGQLISFQETQYF. The CDR3 region has the DNA TGTGCCTGGAGTGTAGATCCGGGACAGCTAATTTCGTTCCAAGAGACCCAGTACTTC.

The J gene is TRBJ2-3, the V gene TRBV9, with 8 bases lining up with TRBD2. Germline V gives CDR1 SGDLS, CDR2 YYNGEE. The V and J ends lost 4 bases and 1 base, in that order; junction bases with no gene match: 2. The CDR3 has 14 amino acids. In DNA, the CDR3 is TGTGCCAGCAGCCTTAGCGGGGGCACAGATACGCAGTATTTT. Translating gives CASSLSGGTDTQYF.

This chain links TRBV3-1 (or the pseudogene TRBV3-2) with TRBJ1-2; TRBD1 agrees at 11 bases. The CDR3 is 14 amino acids. CDR1 and CDR2 (germline): LGHDT, YNNKEL (reference sequence). The J segment lost 3 bases and the V segment lost 5 bases, leaving 2 bases of the junction unmatched. The CDR3 region has the DNA TGTGCCAGCAGCACGGGACAGGGGGACTATGGCTACACCTTC. This encodes CASSTGQGDYGYTF.

The chain combines TRBV10-3 with TRBJ2-3; no firm D call. CDR1 and CDR2 (germline): ENHRY, SYGVKD. V was shortened by 0 bases and J by 2 bases, with 9 bases between the two germline ends. There are 15 residues in the CDR3. In DNA form, the CDR3 reads TGTGCCATCAGTGAGTCGCTAATTTCCACAGATACGCAGTATTTT. Protein: CAISESLISTDTQYF.

The V and J genes are TRBV14 and TRBJ2-6; D might be TRBD1 (6 bases). The germline V and J ends were trimmed by 5 bases and 2 bases, with 10 bases remaining between them. There are 15 residues in the CDR3. Germline V CDR1 and CDR2: SGHDN, FVKESK. The CDR3 loop is CASSRQVAGANVLTF. CDR3 bases: TGTGCCAGCAGCAGACAGGTAGCTGGGGCCAACGTCCTGACTTTC.

The chain combines TRBV15 with TRBJ2-2, with no clear D. The germline V gene has CDR1 LNHNV and CDR2 YYDKDF (reference sequence). V lost 0 bases, J lost 4 bases, and 6 bases lay in between. This CDR3 contains 14 residues. The CDR3 here is CATSRDQFTGELFF. For the CDR3, the DNA is TGTGCCACCAGCAGAGACCAGTTCACCGGGGAGCTGTTTTTT.

The V gene is TRBV5-1, the J gene TRBJ2-2, with a tentative D call TRBD1 (5 bases). CDR3 length: 17 residues. Germline CDR1 reads SGHRS; CDR2 reads YFSETQ. Deletions cut 0 bases from V and 0 bases from J, with 12 bases between. CDR3 sequence: CASSLGPGRANTGELFF. CDR3 nucleotide sequence: TGCGCCAGCAGCTTGGGCCCCGGCAGGGCGAACACCGGGGAGCTGTTTTTT.

The rearrangement links TRBV29-1 to TRBJ1-3, with a possible D match to TRBD1 (5 bases). With 4 bases removed from V and 1 base from J, the gap between germline ends came to 5 bases. Germline CDR1 reads SQVTM; CDR2 reads ANQGSEA. The CDR3 contains 12 residues. The chain's CDR3 is CSVAGSGNTIYF. DNA of the CDR3: TGCAGCGTTGCAGGGTCTGGAAACACCATATATTTT.

The chain employs TRBV14 and TRBJ1-1, with TRBD1 matching over 7 bases. The germline gives CDR1 SGHDN, CDR2 FVKESK. The CDR3 is made up of 15 amino acids. Trimming cost V 1 base and J 4 bases; bases outside gene matches: 6. For the CDR3, the DNA is TGTGCCAGCAGCCAAGTAGCAGGGGGTCTCACTGAAGCTTTCTTT. Translating it yields CASSQVAGGLTEAFF.

To note about this clone: In this CDR3 the conserved last residue, phenylalanine or tryptophan, is missing, so a read error is likely. The DNA is omitted, as the CDR3 cannot be located on it reliably, and the CDR3 follows TCRdb's listing. The chain uses TRBV12-3 or TRBV12-4 and TRBJ1-2; TRBD1 reflects the table's D call only, with no check against the DNA. The CDR3 extends over 11 residues, inclusive of both ends. The CDR3 loop is CASSLGQGALV.

This chain uses TRBV28 with TRBJ1-6, with D possibly matching TRBD1 (6 bases). The CDR3 is made up of 13 amino acids. Deletions cut 8 bases from V and 10 bases from J, with 15 bases between. Per the germline V gene, CDR1 is MDHEN and CDR2 is SYDVKM. CDR3 sequence (DNA): TGTGCCAGCGAGACAGGAGGATACTCACCCCTCCACTTT. This sequence encodes CASETGGYSPLHF.

V and J are TRBV29-1 and TRBJ2-2, with a tentative D call TRBD2 (6 bases). CDR1 SQVTM and CDR2 ANQGSEA come from the germline V gene. Trimming left V 7 bases short and J 2 bases short, with 20 bases between. The CDR3 has 16 amino acids. CDR3 nucleotides: TGCAGCGCCTCGGGACTCCTAACTTCTAACACCGGGGAGCTGTTTTTT. Translation: CSASGLLTSNTGELFF.

This clone showed up just a few times. This chain links TRBV21-1 with TRBJ1-5; TRBD1 was called by the table and not checked on the DNA. TRBV21-1 is assigned pseudogene status. The CDR3 is made up of 19 amino acids. CDR3 in DNA: TGTGCCAGCAGCAAACGGGACAGGGGGCGAGGCGATGGCAATCAGCCCCAGCATTTT. It yields the protein CASSKRDRGRGDGNQPQHF.

The chain employs TRBV7-3 and TRBJ2-7; perhaps TRBD2 as D (6 bases). The germline V gene has CDR1 SGHTA and CDR2 FQGTGA. The V gene lost 2 bases and the J gene lost 2 bases, with 10 bases spanning the gap. The CDR3 is 14 amino acids. The CDR3 protein is CASSLLGGPYEQYF. DNA for the CDR3: TGTGCCAGCAGCTTACTGGGGGGACCCTACGAGCAGTACTTC.

The chain carries TRBV19 and TRBJ1-5, with D possibly TRBD1 on 5 matching bases. Germline V gene lookup returns CDR1 LNHDA and CDR2 SQIVND (reference sequence). CDR3 length: 13 residues. The ends were cut back, 0 bases at V and 10 bases at J, with 10 bases in the middle. The CDR3 loop is CASSIEQVLPQHF. The DNA of the CDR3 is TGTGCCAGTAGTATAGAACAGGTTCTCCCCCAGCATTTT.

The chain links TRBV11-2 to TRBJ1-3; TRBD1 matches 8 bases. The CDR3 runs to 15 residues. With 3 bases clipped from V and 3 bases from J, the junction kept 4 bases outside the gene matches. In germline, CDR1 is SGHAT, CDR2 FQNNGV. The CDR3 loop is CASSFRQGNGNTIYF. The DNA for the CDR3 is TGTGCCAGCAGCTTCAGACAGGGGAATGGAAACACCATATATTTT.

The gene calls are TRBV11-1 and TRBJ1-4, with 12 positions matching TRBD1. V trimming: 8 bases; J trimming: 6 bases; junction bases outside the gene matches: 4. Germline assignment: CDR1 SGHAT and CDR2 FQDESV (reference sequence). The CDR3 loop spans 14 amino acids. CDR3 sequence: CASGTGGLDEKLFF. CDR3 bases: TGTGCCAGCGGGACAGGGGGCTTGGATGAAAAACTGTTTTTT.

The chain is built from TRBV10-3 and TRBJ1-1; D possibly corresponds to TRBD1 (6 bases). The CDR3 has 11 residues. CDR1 is ENHRY and CDR2 is SYGVKD in the germline V gene. Trimming pared 6 bases from V and 7 bases from J, leaving 9 bases between. The CDR3 DNA follows: TGTGCCATCAGATTACAGGGTGAAGCTTTCTTT. Amino acids: CAIRLQGEAFF.

The V and J genes are TRBV5-4 and TRBJ1-2; TRBD1 matches at 8 bases. Germline V gives CDR1 SGHNT, CDR2 YYREEE (reference sequence). J lost 1 base, V lost 5 bases, and 4 bases had no gene match. This CDR3 region has 14 residues. The CDR3 DNA reads TGTGCCAGCAGACCGACAGGGGATAACTATGGCTACACCTTC. The encoded protein is CASRPTGDNYGYTF.

The V gene is TRBV13, the J gene TRBJ1-1, with TRBD1 identical over 7 bases. J gave up 1 base and V 6 bases, and 8 bases lay outside the gene matches. This CDR3 spans 15 amino acids. Germline CDR1 PRHDT, CDR2 FYEKMQ (reference sequence). DNA of the CDR3: TGTGCCAGCAGACACGCCGGGACAGCGAACACTGAAGCTTTCTTT. Encoded protein: CASRHAGTANTEAFF. The whole variable domain, remainder taken from reference TRBV13 and TRBJ1-1, is AAGVIQSPRHLIKEKRETATLKCYPIPRHDTVYWYQQGPGQDPQFLISFYEKMQSDKGSIPDRFSAQQFSDYHSELNMSSLELGDSALYFCASRHAGTANTEAFFGQGTRLTVV.

This chain uses TRBV14 with TRBJ2-7, with no clear D. With 1 base removed from V and 0 bases from J, the gap between germline ends came to 13 bases. Germline lookup yields CDR1 SGHDN and CDR2 FVKESK. The CDR3 is 16 residues long. CDR3 coding DNA: TGTGCCAGCAGCCAAGGAGGCTGGTCATACTCCTACGAGCAGTACTTC. Its protein product is CASSQGGWSYSYEQYF.

J is TRBJ1-3 and V is TRBV19; a weak D match, TRBD1 (6 bases). The CDR3 is made up of 14 amino acids. V was shortened by 8 bases and J by 0 bases, with 11 bases between the two germline ends. Germline V lookup: CDR1 LNHDA, CDR2 SQIVND (reference sequence). The chain's CDR3 is CASGGGPSGNTIYF. The CDR3 nucleotides are TGTGCCAGTGGGGGGGGGCCCTCTGGAAACACCATATATTTT.

This chain uses TRBV19 with TRBJ1-6; D gene unclear. V was clipped by 7 bases and J by 7 bases, with 17 bases between them. The CDR3 runs 15 residues. Germline loops: CDR1 LNHDA, CDR2 SQIVND (reference sequence). For the CDR3, the DNA is TGTGCCAGTACCCGGGGATACGGGAAGAATTCACCCCTCCACTTT. It encodes CASTRGYGKNSPLHF.

Only one count was recorded for this clone. The CDR3 region has the DNA TGTGCCAGCAGTTACTCTTGGCGGGAGCAGTTCTTC. It specifies CASSYSWREQFF. The V call is TRBV6-2 or TRBV6-3, the J call TRBJ2-1; no definite D call. V lost 0 bases, J lost 10 bases, and 7 bases lay in between. This CDR3 is 12 amino acids long. Per germline, CDR1 MNHEY and CDR2 SVGEGT.